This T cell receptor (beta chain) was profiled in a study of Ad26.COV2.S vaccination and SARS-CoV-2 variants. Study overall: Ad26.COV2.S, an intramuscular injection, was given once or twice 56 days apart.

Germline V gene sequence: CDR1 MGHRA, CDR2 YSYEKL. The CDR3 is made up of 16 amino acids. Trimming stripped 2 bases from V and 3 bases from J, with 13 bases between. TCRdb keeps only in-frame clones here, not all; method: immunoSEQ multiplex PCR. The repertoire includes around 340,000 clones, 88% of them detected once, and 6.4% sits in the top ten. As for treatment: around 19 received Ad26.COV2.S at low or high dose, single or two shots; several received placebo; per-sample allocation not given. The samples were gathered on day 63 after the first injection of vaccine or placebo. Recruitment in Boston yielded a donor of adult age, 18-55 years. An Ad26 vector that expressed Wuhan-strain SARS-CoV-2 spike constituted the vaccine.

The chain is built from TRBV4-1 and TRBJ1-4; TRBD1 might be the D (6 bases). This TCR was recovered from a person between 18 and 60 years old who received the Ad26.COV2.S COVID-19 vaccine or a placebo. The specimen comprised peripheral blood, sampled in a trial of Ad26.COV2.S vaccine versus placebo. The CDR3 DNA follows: TGCGCCAGCAGCCAACCCACAGGGAAGGCTAATGAAAAACTGTTTTTT. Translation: CASSQPTGKANEKLFF.